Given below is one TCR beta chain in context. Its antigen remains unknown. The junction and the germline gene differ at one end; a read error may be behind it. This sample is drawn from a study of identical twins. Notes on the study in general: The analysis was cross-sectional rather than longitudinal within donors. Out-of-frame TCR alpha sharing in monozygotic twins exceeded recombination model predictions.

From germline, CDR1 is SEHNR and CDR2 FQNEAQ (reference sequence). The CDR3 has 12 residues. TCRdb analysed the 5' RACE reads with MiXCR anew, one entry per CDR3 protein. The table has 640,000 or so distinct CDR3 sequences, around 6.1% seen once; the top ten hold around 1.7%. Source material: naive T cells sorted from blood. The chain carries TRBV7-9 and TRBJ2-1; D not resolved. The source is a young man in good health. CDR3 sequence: CASSLDLNEHFF. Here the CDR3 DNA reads TGTGCCAGCAGCTTAGATCTAAATGAGCATTTCTTC. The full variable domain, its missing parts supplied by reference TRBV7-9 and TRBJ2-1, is DTGVSQNPRHKITKRGQNVTFRCDPISEHNRLYWYRQTLGQGPEFLTYFQNEAQLEKSRLLSDRFSAERPKGSFSTLEIQRTEQGDSAMYLCASSLDLNEHFFGPGTRLTVL.